One and the same sample provided the 14 T cell receptor beta chains below, sequenced in a study of blood T cell repertoires in COVID-19. Only in-frame clones appear in the TCRdb table, and some are missing; sequencing was by immunoSEQ multiplex PCR. The table shows a few hundred thousand clones, with more than 75% occurring only once. The specimen sequenced was PBMCs or T cells enriched from blood (not recorded which). These receptor sequences come from an older woman in a cohort exposed to, infected with or recovered from COVID-19 (not recorded which).

The chain links TRBV9 to TRBJ1-5, with D possibly matching TRBD1 (5 bases). This CDR3 is built from 15 residues. V dropped 1 base and J dropped 1 base, with 9 bases sitting between them. CDR1 and CDR2 from the germline V gene are SGDLS and YYNGEE. The CDR3 bases are TGTGCCAGCAGCGTAACAGGTAACAGCAATCAGCCCCAGCATTTT. Its protein product is CASSVTGNSNQPQHF.

The CDR3 bases are TGTGCCACCAGCTTCGAGGGAGAGAATTCACCCCTCCACTTT. Amino acids: CATSFEGENSPLHF. The chain has TRBV15 and TRBJ1-6; D remains ambiguous. Trimming took off 5 bases at V and 7 bases at J, with 12 bases between the two ends. The V gene's germline CDR1 is LNHNV and CDR2 YYDKDF (reference sequence). The CDR3 is 14 residues long. Looking up the rest from reference TRBV15 and TRBJ1-6 gives the full variable domain: DAMVIQNPRYQVTQFGKPVTLSCSQTLNHNVMYWYQQKSSQAPKLLFHYYDKDFNNEADTPDNFQSRRPNTSFCFLDIRSPGLGDTAMYLCATSFEGENSPLHFGNGTRLTVT.

As for this clone: Other nucleotide sequences from this sample produce the same CDR3. V is TRBV5-1 and J is TRBJ2-2; TRBD2 matches 14 bases. With V trimmed by 0 bases and J by 5 bases, 3 bases remained unmatched. Germline V gene data show CDR1 as SGHRS and CDR2 as YFSETQ. The CDR3 has 17 residues. CDR3 in DNA: TGCGCCAGCAGCTTGGGACTAGCGGGAGGGCCTACCGGGGAGCTGTTTTTT. It codes for CASSLGLAGGPTGELFF.

The chain employs TRBV28 and TRBJ1-5, with D possibly being TRBD1 (6 bases). The CDR3 has 17 amino acids. Trimming pared 2 bases from V and 2 bases from J, leaving 16 bases between. CDR1 is MDHEN and CDR2 is SYDVKM in the germline V gene. The CDR3 DNA follows: TGTGCCAGCAGTTTAAACCAGGGGTTGGGTCGCAATCAGCCCCAGCATTTT. Its protein is CASSLNQGLGRNQPQHF.

This clone was observed many times. This rearrangement joins TRBV27 to TRBJ2-5, with 7 bases aligning to TRBD2. V was clipped by 3 bases and J by 2 bases; unmatched bases: 0. The CDR3 consists of 13 residues. Per germline, CDR1 MNHEY and CDR2 SMNVEV (reference sequence). The CDR3 DNA sequence: TGTGCCAGCAGTTTCGGGGGGCAAGAGACCCAGTACTTC. It specifies CASSFGGQETQYF.

The chain recombines TRBV5-1 with TRBJ1-6, with D perhaps matching TRBD1 (5 bases). V was shortened by 5 bases and J by 6 bases, with 12 bases between the two germline ends. The germline CDR1 and CDR2 sequences are SGHRS and YFSETQ. The CDR3 contains 14 residues. The CDR3 DNA sequence: TGCGCCAGCAGTGATACAAGGGGTAATTCACCCCTCCACTTT. Its translation: CASSDTRGNSPLHF. Full variable domain (outside the CDR3, taken from reference TRBV5-1 and TRBJ1-6): KAGVTQTPRYLIKTRGQQVTLSCSPISGHRSVSWYQQTPGQGLQFLFEYFSETQRNKGNFPGRFSGRQFSNSRSEMNVSTLELGDSALYLCASSDTRGNSPLHFGNGTRLTVT.

The chain recombines TRBV19 with TRBJ2-1; TRBD2 matches 14 bases. The CDR3 runs to 21 residues. V dropped 3 bases and J dropped 0; count of bases not matched to a gene: 13. Germline CDR1 and CDR2: LNHDA and SQIVND (reference sequence). This chain's CDR3 is CASSIKGAGLAGGHSYNEQFF. CDR3 sequence (DNA): TGTGCCAGTAGTATTAAGGGAGCAGGACTAGCGGGAGGCCACTCCTACAATGAGCAGTTCTTC.

V and J are TRBV3-1 (or the pseudogene TRBV3-2) and TRBJ1-2; D remains unclear. V was shortened by 1 base and J by 3 bases, with 9 bases between the two germline ends. This CDR3 comprises 14 residues. The germline V gene has CDR1 LGHDT and CDR2 YNNKEL (reference sequence). CDR3 loop: CASSQGAEHYGYTF. DNA for the CDR3: TGTGCCAGCAGCCAAGGGGCAGAGCACTATGGCTACACCTTC.

CDR3 amino acids: CASSLGGVLTNEQFF. In nucleotides, the CDR3 is TGTGCCAGCAGCTTGGGGGGGGTTCTAACCAATGAGCAGTTCTTC. The gene calls are TRBV7-2 and TRBJ2-1, with 7 bases matching TRBD2. Per germline, CDR1 SGHTA and CDR2 FQGNSA. The CDR3 consists of 15 residues. The junction had 8 bases not matched to a gene; V was cut back by 3 bases and J by 6 bases.

Here the CDR3 reads CASSMTSGGYTDTQYF. The CDR3 DNA reads as TGTGCCAGCAGCATGACTAGCGGGGGGTACACAGATACGCAGTATTTT. V usage is TRBV11-2 and J usage is TRBJ2-3, with TRBD2 matching over 13 bases. The junction had 4 bases not matched to a gene; V was cut back by 5 bases and J by 2 bases. The germline CDR1 and CDR2 sequences are SGHAT and FQNNGV. The CDR3 has 16 residues.

The genes are TRBV5-1 and TRBJ1-1, with D perhaps TRBD1 (6 bases). Trimming shortened V by 2 bases and J by 5 bases, and 13 bases separated the two germline ends. The germline gives CDR1 SGHRS, CDR2 YFSETQ. The CDR3 loop spans 14 amino acids. The DNA for the CDR3 is TGCGCCAGCAGCTTCTCTCTGGGGGCGACTGAAGCTTTCTTT. Its protein is CASSFSLGATEAFF.

The chain joins TRBV24-1 to TRBJ1-2; 11 bases map to TRBD1. This CDR3 spans 15 amino acids. V was clipped by 3 bases and J by 4 bases; unmatched bases: 3. Germline CDR1 KGHDR, CDR2 SFDVKD. DNA for the CDR3: TGTGCCACCAGTGATGGGGACAGGGGGGTCTATGGCTACACCTTC. Its protein product is CATSDGDRGVYGYTF.

The chain employs TRBV6-2 or TRBV6-3 and TRBJ2-2, with 11 bases lining up with TRBD2. The CDR3 contains 19 residues. Germline CDR1 and CDR2: MNHEY and SVGEGT. Losses at the gene ends were 0 bases for V and 4 bases for J; bases not matched to a gene: 10. The CDR3 loop reads CASSYSKTSGSWGTGELFF. CDR3 bases: TGTGCCAGCAGTTACTCGAAAACTAGCGGGAGTTGGGGCACCGGGGAGCTGTTTTTT.

The chain uses TRBV7-2 and TRBJ2-1; tentatively, D is TRBD2 (5 bases). V was shortened by 4 bases and J by 2 bases, with 18 bases between the two germline ends. From germline, CDR1 is SGHTA and CDR2 FQGNSA. The CDR3 consists of 17 residues. CDR3 DNA: TGTGCCAGCAGCTCCCGGGGTGGGCTAGTTCCCTACAATGAGCAGTTCTTC. Translated: CASSSRGGLVPYNEQFF.